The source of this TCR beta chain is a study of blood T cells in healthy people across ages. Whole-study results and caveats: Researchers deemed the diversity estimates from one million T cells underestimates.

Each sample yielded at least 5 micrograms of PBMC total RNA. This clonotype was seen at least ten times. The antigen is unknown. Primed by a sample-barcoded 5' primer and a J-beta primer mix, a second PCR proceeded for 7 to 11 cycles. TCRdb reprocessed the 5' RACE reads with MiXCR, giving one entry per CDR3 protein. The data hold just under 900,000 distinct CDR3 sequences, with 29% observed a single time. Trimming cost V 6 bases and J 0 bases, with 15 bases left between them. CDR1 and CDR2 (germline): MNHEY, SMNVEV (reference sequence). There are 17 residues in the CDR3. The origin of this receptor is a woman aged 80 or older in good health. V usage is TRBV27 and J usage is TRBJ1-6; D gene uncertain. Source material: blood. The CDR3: CASSSSHSRSYNSPLHF. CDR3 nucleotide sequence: TGTGCCAGCAGCTCCTCACACTCCCGCTCCTATAATTCACCCCTCCACTTT.